This entry concerns a single TCR beta chain. The data derive from a study of blood T cell repertoires in COVID-19. At the level of the study: Some COVID-19 samples were acute and others convalescent; all came from the United States, Italy and Spain. T cells, B-cell-depleted T cells, or PBMCs provided the cDNA or gDNA that served as material.

The V end was cut by 4 bases, the J end by 3 bases, with 7 bases between. This CDR3 is 13 amino acids long. Germline CDR1 is MNHEY and CDR2 is SMNVEV (reference sequence). Authors' processing steps: Counts of nucleated cells, estimated from reference gene primer amplification, were obtained. Assay used: immunoSEQ multiplex PCR; TCRdb lists only in-frame clones, some missing. V and J calls and clone size are those listed in that table; D and trimming were worked out from the DNA. Of roughly 280,000 clones listed, approximately 87% were seen once; the top ten hold about 4.6%. The V and J genes are TRBV27 and TRBJ2-1; TRBD1 might be the D (6 bases). What was sequenced was peripheral blood. The source is a man aged 55 to 70 who had recovered from COVID-19. The CDR3 loop reads CASSWDNYNEQFF. The DNA for the CDR3 is TGTGCCAGCAGTTGGGACAACTACAATGAGCAGTTCTTC.